The 10 T cell receptor beta chains listed next were all sequenced from one sample in a study of cytomegalovirus exposure and HLA in healthy donors. The PCR was carried out with 60 Vbeta primers and 13 Jbeta primers. Clones were sequenced by immunoSEQ multiplex PCR, and TCRdb holds only the in-frame ones, with some missing. The sample has under 250,000 clones, 82% seen once. Input material: PBMCs. These receptors came from a man aged 35 to 55 in good health and CMV-seropositive.

V gene TRBV6-7 combines with J gene TRBJ2-7, with D maybe TRBD2 (5 bases). TRBV6-7 is identified as an open reading frame with a role that is uncertain. The CDR3 extends over 18 amino acids. Trimming cost V 0 bases and J 6 bases, with 24 bases left between them. CDR3 DNA sequence: TGTGCCAGCAGTTACTCGATAGATGCGCCGGGAATAAGGCTCGAGCAGTACGTC. Its protein product is CASSYSIDAPGIRLEQYV.

The rearrangement links TRBV5-1 to TRBJ2-6; the match to TRBD2 covers 7 bases. The CDR3 is 16 residues long. Germline CDR1 is SGHRS and CDR2 is YFSETQ. The V gene end was trimmed by 0 bases and the J gene end by 4 bases; junction bases not matched to a gene: 4. The CDR3 coding sequence is TGCGCCAGCAGCTTGGAGCGGGACTTCGGGGCCAACGTCCTGACTTTC. Residues: CASSLERDFGANVLTF.

The chain employs TRBV4-2 and TRBJ2-3, with 9 bases fitting TRBD2. V was clipped by 0 bases and J by 2 bases; unmatched bases: 6. The length of the CDR3 is 17 residues. The germline gives CDR1 LGHNA, CDR2 YNFKEQ. CDR3 nucleotides: TGTGCCAGCAGCCAAGAACCAGCGGGAGGTTCCACAGATACGCAGTATTTT. Translation gives CASSQEPAGGSTDTQYF.

V gene TRBV4-1 combines with J gene TRBJ2-5; 11 bases line up with TRBD2. The last part of the DNA fits TRBJ2-7 better; the J call may be wrong. Germline-derived CDR1 and CDR2 are MGHRA and YSYEKL. The length of the CDR3 is 15 residues. The CDR3, as DNA: TGCGCCAGCAGCCAGATTAGCGGGAGGGACTACGAGCAGTACTTC. Encoded protein: CASSQISGRDYEQYF.

The V gene is TRBV28, the J gene TRBJ2-7, with D maybe TRBD1 (6 bases). Germline lookup yields CDR1 MDHEN and CDR2 SYDVKM. Deletions cut 3 bases from V and 1 base from J, with 13 bases between. The CDR3 consists of 15 residues. The CDR3 DNA reads TGTGCCAGCAGTTTTTCCGGGACACTATCCTACGAGCAGTACTTC. It is translated as CASSFSGTLSYEQYF.

The V gene is TRBV5-1, the J gene TRBJ1-4; D is undetermined. CDR3 length equals 14 residues. The ends were cut back, 1 base at V and 4 bases at J, with 8 bases in the middle. The V gene's germline CDR1 is SGHRS and CDR2 YFSETQ. CDR3: CASSLQSVNEKLFF. The CDR3 coding sequence is TGCGCCAGCAGCTTGCAGTCAGTTAATGAAAAACTGTTTTTT.

The V and J genes are TRBV7-3 and TRBJ2-7; TRBD2 aligns across 8 bases. Germline CDR1 is SGHTA and CDR2 is FQGTGA. The V and J ends lost 2 bases and 4 bases, in that order; junction bases with no gene match: 7. This CDR3 region has 15 residues. The CDR3 is CASSLGGGPPYEQYF. CDR3 nucleotide sequence: TGTGCCAGCAGCTTAGGCGGGGGGCCTCCTTACGAGCAGTACTTC.

The table lists this clone with a few counts. This chain links TRBV23-1 with TRBJ1-1; D remains ambiguous. TRBV23-1 is filed as an ORF, its function uncertain. The CDR3 has 12 amino acids. V was pared by 7 bases and J by 11 bases, with 17 bases between. CDR3: CASNRAPRAAFF. As DNA, the CDR3 is TGCGCCAGCAACCGGGCTCCGAGGGCGGCTTTCTTT.

This chain links TRBV7-9 with TRBJ2-4, with D perhaps matching TRBD2 (6 bases). Germline CDR1 reads SEHNR; CDR2 reads FQNEAQ (reference sequence). V was cut by 4 bases and J by 6 bases, with 10 bases left in between. This CDR3 has 13 amino acids. This chain's CDR3 is CASSWDSTNIQYF. The CDR3 region has the DNA TGTGCCAGCAGCTGGGACTCCACAAACATTCAGTACTTC. The complete variable domain, with remaining parts taken from reference TRBV7-9 and TRBJ2-4, reads DTGVSQNPRHKITKRGQNVTFRCDPISEHNRLYWYRQTLGQGPEFLTYFQNEAQLEKSRLLSDRFSAERPKGSFSTLEIQRTEQGDSAMYLCASSWDSTNIQYFGAGTRLSVL.

The V gene is TRBV30, the J gene TRBJ1-6; 9 positions match TRBD1. V trimming: 0 bases; J trimming: 10 bases; junction bases outside the gene matches: 7. CDR3 length: 15 amino acids. Germline lookup yields CDR1 GTSNPN and CDR2 SVGIG (reference sequence). CDR3 amino acids: CAWSVGTGSVSPLHF. CDR3 in DNA: TGTGCCTGGAGTGTGGGGACAGGGTCCGTCTCACCCCTCCACTTT.